The next 13 T cell receptor beta chains were all read from a single sample in a study of blood T cell repertoires in COVID-19. Assay used: immunoSEQ multiplex PCR; TCRdb lists only in-frame clones, some missing. The table includes 200,000 to 250,000 clones, 65% to 90% detected once. Sequenced material: PBMCs or T cells enriched from blood (not recorded which). These receptors were taken from a woman aged 50 to 60 with acute COVID-19.

The V call is TRBV7-7, the J call TRBJ2-5, with a weak D call TRBD2 (6 bases). Germline values: CDR1 SSHAT, CDR2 FNYEAQ (reference sequence). The germline V and J ends were trimmed by 3 bases and 1 base, with 12 bases remaining between them. The CDR3 extends over 15 amino acids. Here the CDR3 DNA reads TGTGCCAGCAGCTTCAAGGGAGCGGGCCAAGAGACCCAGTACTTC. Its protein product is CASSFKGAGQETQYF.

This clone was found a few times. This chain uses TRBV18 with TRBJ2-1, with 9 bases matching TRBD1. CDR1 is KGHSH and CDR2 is LQKENI in the germline V gene. V was pared by 3 bases and J by 2 bases, with 2 bases of the junction left unmatched. This CDR3 region has 15 residues. The CDR3 loop is CASSPGTGTYNEQFF. CDR3 nucleotide sequence: TGTGCCAGCTCACCTGGGACAGGGACCTACAATGAGCAGTTCTTC.

This rearrangement joins TRBV3-1 (or the pseudogene TRBV3-2) to TRBJ2-1; 9 bases align to TRBD2. The CDR3 contains 15 residues. Germline CDR1 and CDR2: LGHDT and YNNKEL (reference sequence). Losses at the gene ends were 4 bases for V and 7 bases for J; bases not matched to a gene: 8. The CDR3 protein is CASSRVAGVLNEQFF. The CDR3 DNA sequence: TGTGCCAGCAGCCGAGTAGCGGGAGTCCTTAATGAGCAGTTCTTC.

In its sample, this clone was seen once. This chain connects TRBV21-1 to TRBJ1-6; TRBD1 is taken as the D call from the table, unchecked against the DNA. TRBV21-1 has pseudogene status. This CDR3 comprises 16 residues. The CDR3 DNA sequence: TGTGCCAGCAGCAAAGACCCCACCAGGCCTTATTCACCCCTCCACTTT. This translates into CASSKDPTRPYSPLHF.

The V and J genes are TRBV19 and TRBJ2-3; TRBD2 aligns across 14 bases. Germline trimming cut 0 bases from V and 5 bases from J; bases unmatched to any gene: 4. CDR1 is LNHDA, CDR2 SQIVND, per germline (reference sequence). This CDR3 has 17 amino acids. The CDR3 DNA is TGTGCCAGTAGTATAGAGAGGACTAGCGGGAGGATAGATACGCAGTATTTT. As protein: CASSIERTSGRIDTQYF.

The rearrangement joins TRBV5-5 to TRBJ1-5; D remains unclear. This CDR3 comprises 15 residues. CDR1 and CDR2 from the germline V gene are SGHKS and YYEKEE (reference sequence). Trimming removed 0 bases from V and 2 bases from J, with 9 bases in between. CDR3 sequence (DNA): TGTGCCAGCAGCTTGGTGGGAGCCGGCAATCAGCCCCAGCATTTT. Translation gives CASSLVGAGNQPQHF.

This chain joins TRBV6-5 and TRBJ1-4; a weak D match, TRBD1 (5 bases). The CDR3 is made up of 12 amino acids. Looked up from germline, CDR1 is MNHEY and CDR2 is SVGAGI. Trimming stripped 5 bases from V and 6 bases from J, with 7 bases between. The CDR3 reads CASSPGYEKLFF. In nucleotides, the CDR3 is TGTGCCAGCAGTCCAGGGTATGAAAAACTGTTTTTT.

The J gene is TRBJ2-3, the V gene TRBV28, with D unclear. Trimming took 6 bases from V and 2 from J, leaving 6 bases between them. The CDR3 is 12 residues long. Per the germline V gene, CDR1 is MDHEN and CDR2 is SYDVKM. The CDR3 DNA reads as TGTGCCAGCAGATCGTCCACAGATACGCAGTATTTT. Residues: CASRSSTDTQYF.

This clone was seen repeatedly, ten times or more. J is TRBJ2-7 and V is TRBV4-1, with 9 bases fitting TRBD2. V trimming: 0 bases; J trimming: 3 bases; junction bases outside the gene matches: 9. Germline V gene lookup returns CDR1 MGHRA and CDR2 YSYEKL. This CDR3 has 17 residues. The CDR3 nucleotides are TGCGCCAGCAGCCAAGACCACCTAGCGGGGATATTCTACGAGCAGTACTTC. It is translated as CASSQDHLAGIFYEQYF.

V gene TRBV4-3 combines with J gene TRBJ1-2; weak D call: TRBD1 (6 bases). V was shortened by 1 base and J by 3 bases, with 12 bases between the two germline ends. From germline, CDR1 is LGHNA and CDR2 YSLEER. The CDR3 is made up of 15 amino acids. In DNA, the CDR3 is TGCGCCAGCAGCCAAGCGGACAGACCAGACTATGGCTACACCTTC. Translating it yields CASSQADRPDYGYTF.

The chain recombines TRBV28 with TRBJ1-1, with D hard to call. This CDR3 comprises 14 residues. Germline-derived CDR1 and CDR2 are MDHEN and SYDVKM. Trimming left V 6 bases short and J 1 base short, with 12 bases between. CDR3 in DNA: TGTGCCAGCAGACTCAGACACTGGAACACTGAAGCTTTCTTT. It specifies CASRLRHWNTEAFF. The variable domain in full, completed from reference TRBV28 and TRBJ1-1, reads DVKVTQSSRYLVKRTGEKVFLECVQDMDHENMFWYRQDPGLGLRLIYFSYDVKMKEKGDIPEGYSVSREKKERFSLILESASTNQTSMYLCASRLRHWNTEAFFGQGTRLTVV.

The CDR3 sequence: CASSPTARLDPTDTQYF. For the CDR3, the DNA is TGTGCCAGCTCACCCACGGCCCGGCTAGACCCCACAGATACGCAGTATTTT. The chain couples TRBV18 to TRBJ2-3; D remains ambiguous. Looked up from germline, CDR1 is KGHSH and CDR2 is LQKENI. The ends were cut back, 3 bases at V and 2 bases at J, with 18 bases in the middle. This CDR3 spans 17 amino acids. Variable domain in full (rest from reference TRBV18 and TRBJ2-3): NAGVMQNPRHLVRRRGQEARLRCSPMKGHSHVYWYRQLPEEGLKFMVYLQKENIIDESGMPKERFSAEFPKEGPSILRIQQVVRGDSAAYFCASSPTARLDPTDTQYFGPGTRLTVL.

V usage is TRBV3-1 (or the pseudogene TRBV3-2) and J usage is TRBJ2-3; 8 positions agree with TRBD2. Germline V gene sequence: CDR1 LGHDT, CDR2 YNNKEL (reference sequence). The V and J ends lost 1 base and 1 base, in that order; junction bases with no gene match: 1. The CDR3 runs to 15 residues. CDR3 sequence (DNA): TGTGCCAGCAGCCAAGCGGGGGGGGGCACAGATACGCAGTATTTT. It encodes CASSQAGGGTDTQYF.